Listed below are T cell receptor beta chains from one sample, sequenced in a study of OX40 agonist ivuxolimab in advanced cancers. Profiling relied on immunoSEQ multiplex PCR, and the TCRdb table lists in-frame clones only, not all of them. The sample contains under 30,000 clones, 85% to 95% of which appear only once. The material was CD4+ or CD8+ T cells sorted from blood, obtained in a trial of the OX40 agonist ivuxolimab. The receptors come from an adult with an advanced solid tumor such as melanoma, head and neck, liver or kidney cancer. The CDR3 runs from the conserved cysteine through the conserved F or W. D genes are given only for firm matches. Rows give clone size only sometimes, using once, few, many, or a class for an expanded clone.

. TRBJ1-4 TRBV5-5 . CASSSRGREGEKLFF TGTGCCAGCAGCTCGAGAGGCAGGGAGGGTGAAAAACTGTTTTTT
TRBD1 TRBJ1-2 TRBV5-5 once CASSPREGQGRNGYTF TGTGCCAGCAGCCCTCGTGAGGGACAGGGTAGGAATGGCTACACCTTC
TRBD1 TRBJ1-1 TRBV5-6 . CASTGTGETFF TGTGCCAGCACCGGGACAGGGGAAACTTTCTTT
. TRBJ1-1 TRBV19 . CTSSVTVANTEAFF TGTACCAGTAGTGTGACAGTAGCGAACACTGAAGCTTTCTTT
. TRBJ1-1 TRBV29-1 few CSVEGPGADTEAFF TGCAGCGTTGAGGGTCCAGGGGCGGACACTGAAGCTTTCTTT
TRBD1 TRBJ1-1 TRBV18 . CASSPEQGTTEAFF TGTGCCAGCTCACCAGAACAGGGGACCACTGAAGCTTTCTTT
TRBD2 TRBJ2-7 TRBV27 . CASSFTSGRAYEQYF TGTGCCAGCAGCTTTACTAGCGGGAGGGCCTACGAGCAGTACTTC
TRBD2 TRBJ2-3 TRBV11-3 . CASSSAASGAPTDTQYF TGTGCCAGCAGCTCCGCCGCTAGCGGGGCACCCACAGATACGCAGTATTTT
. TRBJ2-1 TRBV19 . CASSISGHSANEQFF TGTGCCAGTAGTATTTCCGGACACTCGGCAAATGAGCAGTTCTTC
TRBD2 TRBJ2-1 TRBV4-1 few CASSQAGTNNEQFF TGCGCCAGCAGCCAAGCCGGGACTAACAATGAGCAGTTCTTC
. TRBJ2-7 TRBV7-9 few CAIRRTGNSYEQYF TGTGCCATAAGGCGCACAGGGAACTCCTACGAGCAGTACTTC
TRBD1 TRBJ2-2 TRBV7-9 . CASSMTGGHGELFF TGTGCCAGCAGCATGACAGGGGGCCACGGGGAGCTGTTTTTT
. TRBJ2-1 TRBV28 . CASRTQGSSYNEQFF TGTGCCAGCAGAACCCAGGGCAGCTCCTACAATGAGCAGTTCTTC
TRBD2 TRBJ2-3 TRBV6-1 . CASSTSVQYF TGTGCCAGCAGTACTAGCGTGCAGTATTTT
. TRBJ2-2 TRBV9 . CASSVVPSGNTGELFF TGTGCCAGCAGCGTAGTGCCCAGCGGCAACACCGGGGAGCTGTTTTTT
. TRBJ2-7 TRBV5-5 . CASSPGTVYEQYF TGTGCCAGCAGCCCAGGGACCGTCTACGAGCAGTACTTC
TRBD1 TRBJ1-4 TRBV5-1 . CASSPRDRGTPSTNEKLFF TGCGCCAGCAGCCCCCGGGACAGGGGGACTCCTTCAACTAATGAAAAACTGTTTTTT
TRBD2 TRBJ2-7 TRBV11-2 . CASSLGREGSYEQYF TGTGCCAGCAGCTTAGGCCGGGAGGGTTCCTACGAGCAGTACTTC
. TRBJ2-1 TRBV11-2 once CASSLITYNEQFF TGTGCCAGCAGCTTAATCACCTACAATGAGCAGTTCTTC
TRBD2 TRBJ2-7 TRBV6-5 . CASSPGTSDSYEQYF TGTGCCAGCAGTCCCGGGACTAGCGACTCCTACGAGCAGTACTTC
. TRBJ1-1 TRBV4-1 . CASSQDLSAVEAFF TGCGCCAGCAGCCAAGATCTTTCAGCTGTTGAAGCTTTCTTT
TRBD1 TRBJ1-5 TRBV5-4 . CASSLATGEDNQPQHF TGTGCCAGCAGCTTGGCAACAGGGGAAGATAATCAGCCCCAGCATTTT
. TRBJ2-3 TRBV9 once CASSAPGTLGPRDTQYF TGTGCCAGCAGCGCCCCCGGGACCCTGGGGCCTCGGGATACGCAGTATTTT
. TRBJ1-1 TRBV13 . CASSLGRSEAFF TGTGCCAGCAGCTTAGGCCGGTCTGAAGCTTTCTTT
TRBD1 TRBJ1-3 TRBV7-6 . CASSPDRAGNTIYF TGTGCCAGCAGCCCTGACAGGGCTGGAAACACCATATATTTT
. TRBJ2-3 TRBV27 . CASSLLGSTDTQYF TGTGCCAGCAGTTTATTGGGGAGCACAGATACGCAGTATTTT
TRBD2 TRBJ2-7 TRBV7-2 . CASSSSGTSGSYEQYF TGTGCCAGCAGCTCGTCCGGGACTAGTGGGTCCTACGAGCAGTACTTC